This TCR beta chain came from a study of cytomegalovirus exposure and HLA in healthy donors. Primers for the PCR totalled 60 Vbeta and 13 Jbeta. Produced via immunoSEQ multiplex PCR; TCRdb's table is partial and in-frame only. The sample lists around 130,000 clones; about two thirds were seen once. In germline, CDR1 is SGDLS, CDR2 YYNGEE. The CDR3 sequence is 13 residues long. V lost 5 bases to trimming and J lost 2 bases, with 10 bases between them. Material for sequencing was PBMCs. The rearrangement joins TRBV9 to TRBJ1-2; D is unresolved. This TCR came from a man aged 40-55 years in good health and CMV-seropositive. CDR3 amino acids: CASRARENYGYTF. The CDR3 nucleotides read TGTGCCAGCAGGGCTAGGGAGAACTATGGCTACACCTTC.